The entry that follows covers one T cell receptor beta chain sequence. Its antigen is not identified. The sample contains more than one DNA sequence encoding this CDR3. This sample was taken from a study of shared clonotypes between healthy human individuals. Turning to the study itself: CD4 naive and CD4 memory each took three plates per donor, while CD8 naive took two and CD8 memory one. Study conclusions and caveats: Lower generation probabilities were found for non-shared clonotypes than for those shared by all four donors. Larger estimated richness was generally seen in naive subsets than in memory subsets. Naive CD4 clonotypes were shared across a few donors at approximately 5.3%.

Germline V gives CDR1 MNHEY, CDR2 SVGAGI. With 3 bases removed from V and 4 bases from J, the gap between germline ends came to 7 bases. This CDR3 spans 13 amino acids. Clones were sequenced by immunoSEQ multiplex PCR, and TCRdb holds only the in-frame ones, with some missing. The sample lists around 1.4 million clones, around 98.5% seen once, with around 0.38% in the top ten. The sample was naive CD4+ T cells sorted from blood. Subset noted: CD45RA+ positively selected. This rearrangement joins TRBV6-5 to TRBJ1-3; D unclear. The TCR originated in a man aged 25-45 years in good health. CDR3 region: CASSYGRGNTIYF. CDR3 in DNA: TGTGCCAGCAGTTATGGCAGGGGAAACACCATATATTTT.